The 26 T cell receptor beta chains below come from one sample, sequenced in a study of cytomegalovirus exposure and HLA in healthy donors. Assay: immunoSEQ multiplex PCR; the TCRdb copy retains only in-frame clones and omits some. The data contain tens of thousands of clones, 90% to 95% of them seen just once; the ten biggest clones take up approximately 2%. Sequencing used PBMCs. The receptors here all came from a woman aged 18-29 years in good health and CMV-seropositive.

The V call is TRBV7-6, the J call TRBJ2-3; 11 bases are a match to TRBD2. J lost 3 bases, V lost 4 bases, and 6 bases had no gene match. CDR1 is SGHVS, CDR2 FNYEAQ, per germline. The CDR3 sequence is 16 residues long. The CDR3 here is CASSSRLAGLTDTQYF. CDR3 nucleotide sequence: TGTGCCAGCAGCTCCCGACTAGCGGGGTTAACAGATACGCAGTATTTT.

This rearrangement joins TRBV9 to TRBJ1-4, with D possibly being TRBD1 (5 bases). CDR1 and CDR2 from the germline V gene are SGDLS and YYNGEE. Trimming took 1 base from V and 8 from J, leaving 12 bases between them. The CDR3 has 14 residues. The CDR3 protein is CASSVTREGEKLFF. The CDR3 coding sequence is TGTGCCAGCAGCGTAACCAGGGAAGGAGAAAAACTGTTTTTT. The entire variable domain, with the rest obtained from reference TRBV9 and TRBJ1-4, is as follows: DSGVTQTPKHLITATGQRVTLRCSPRSGDLSVYWYQQSLDQGLQFLIQYYNGEERAKGNILERFSAQQFPDLHSELNLSSLELGDSALYFCASSVTREGEKLFFGSGTQLSVL.

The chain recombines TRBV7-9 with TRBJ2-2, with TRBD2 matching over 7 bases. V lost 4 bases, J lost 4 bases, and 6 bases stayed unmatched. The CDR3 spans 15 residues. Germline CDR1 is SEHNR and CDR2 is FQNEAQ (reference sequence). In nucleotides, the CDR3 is TGTGCCAGCAGCTGGGACGAGCGGGGCACCGGGGAGCTGTTTTTT. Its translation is CASSWDERGTGELFF.

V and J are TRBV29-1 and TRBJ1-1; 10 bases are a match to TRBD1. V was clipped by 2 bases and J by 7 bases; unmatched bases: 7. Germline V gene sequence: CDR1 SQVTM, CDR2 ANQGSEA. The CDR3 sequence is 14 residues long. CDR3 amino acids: CSVEKTGTGDEAFF. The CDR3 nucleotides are TGCAGCGTTGAAAAAACCGGGACAGGGGATGAAGCTTTCTTT.

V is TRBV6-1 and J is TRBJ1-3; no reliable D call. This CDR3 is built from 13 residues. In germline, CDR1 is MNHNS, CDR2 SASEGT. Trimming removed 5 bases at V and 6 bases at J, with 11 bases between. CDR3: CASSFSRENTIYF. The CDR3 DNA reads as TGTGCCAGCAGTTTCTCCCGGGAAAACACCATATATTTT.

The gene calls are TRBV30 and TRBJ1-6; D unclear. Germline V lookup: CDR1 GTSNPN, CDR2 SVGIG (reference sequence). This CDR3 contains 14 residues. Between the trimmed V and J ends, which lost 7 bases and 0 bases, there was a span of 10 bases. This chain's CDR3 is CASMVSSYNSPLHF. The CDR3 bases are TGTGCCTCGATGGTTAGCTCCTATAATTCACCCCTCCACTTT.

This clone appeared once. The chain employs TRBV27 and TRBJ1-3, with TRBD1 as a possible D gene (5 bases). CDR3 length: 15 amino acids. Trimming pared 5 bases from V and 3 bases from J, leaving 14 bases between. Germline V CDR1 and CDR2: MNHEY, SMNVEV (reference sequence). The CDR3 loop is CASSTGGDVGNTIYF. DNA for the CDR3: TGTGCCAGCAGTACGGGGGGGGACGTTGGAAACACCATATATTTT.

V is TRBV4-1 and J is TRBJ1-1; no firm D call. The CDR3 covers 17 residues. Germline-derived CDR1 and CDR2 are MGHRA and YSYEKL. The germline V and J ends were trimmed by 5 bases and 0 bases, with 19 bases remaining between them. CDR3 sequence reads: CASSERFGRMMNTEAFF. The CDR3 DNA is TGCGCCAGCAGCGAGAGGTTCGGCAGAATGATGAACACTGAAGCTTTCTTT.

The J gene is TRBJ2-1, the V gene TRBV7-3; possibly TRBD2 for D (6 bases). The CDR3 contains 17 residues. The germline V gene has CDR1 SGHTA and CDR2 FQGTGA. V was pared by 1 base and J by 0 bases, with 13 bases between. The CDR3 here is CASSLMPSASSYNEQFF. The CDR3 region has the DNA TGTGCCAGCAGCTTAATGCCTAGCGCAAGCTCCTACAATGAGCAGTTCTTC.

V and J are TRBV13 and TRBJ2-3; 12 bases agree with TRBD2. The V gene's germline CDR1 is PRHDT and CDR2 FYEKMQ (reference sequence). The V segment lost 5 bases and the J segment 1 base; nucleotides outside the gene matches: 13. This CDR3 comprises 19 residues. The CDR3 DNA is TGTGCCAGCAGCCCCCCCGTTCTAGCGGGGGGGCCTCGCACAGATACGCAGTATTTT. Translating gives CASSPPVLAGGPRTDTQYF.

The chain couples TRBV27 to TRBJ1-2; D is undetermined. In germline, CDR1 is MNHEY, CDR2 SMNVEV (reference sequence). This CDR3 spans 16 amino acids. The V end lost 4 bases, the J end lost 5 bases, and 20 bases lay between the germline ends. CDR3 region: CASSSRSEGQSYGYTF. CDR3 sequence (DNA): TGTGCCAGCAGTTCAAGGTCGGAGGGTCAGTCTTATGGCTACACCTTC.

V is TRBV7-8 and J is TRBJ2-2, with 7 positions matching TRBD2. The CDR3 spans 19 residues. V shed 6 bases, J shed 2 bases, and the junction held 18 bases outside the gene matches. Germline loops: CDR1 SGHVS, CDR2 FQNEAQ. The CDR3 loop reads CASRGFGGPASGNTGELFF. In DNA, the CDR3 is TGTGCCAGCAGGGGGTTCGGGGGACCGGCTAGCGGTAACACCGGGGAGCTGTTTTTT.

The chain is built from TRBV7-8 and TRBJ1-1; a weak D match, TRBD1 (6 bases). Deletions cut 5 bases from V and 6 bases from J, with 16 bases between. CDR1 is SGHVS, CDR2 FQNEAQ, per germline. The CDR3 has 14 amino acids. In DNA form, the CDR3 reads TGTGCCAGCAGCCCCACGGGGGGGGCGGCTGAAGCTTTCTTT. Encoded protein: CASSPTGGAAEAFF.

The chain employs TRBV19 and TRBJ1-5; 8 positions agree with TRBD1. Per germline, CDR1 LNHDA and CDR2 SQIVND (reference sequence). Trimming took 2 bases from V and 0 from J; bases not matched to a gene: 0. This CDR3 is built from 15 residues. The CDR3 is CASSITGGSNQPQHF. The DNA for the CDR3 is TGTGCCAGTAGTATAACAGGGGGTAGCAATCAGCCCCAGCATTTT.

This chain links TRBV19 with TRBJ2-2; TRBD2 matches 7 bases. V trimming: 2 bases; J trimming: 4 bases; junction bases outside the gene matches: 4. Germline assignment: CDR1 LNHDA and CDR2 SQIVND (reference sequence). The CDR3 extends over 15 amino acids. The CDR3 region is CASSISSGVTGELFF. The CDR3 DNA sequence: TGTGCCAGTAGTATATCCAGCGGGGTCACCGGGGAGCTGTTTTTT.

CDR3 region: CASSVGAGTMYGYTF. The CDR3 coding sequence is TGTGCCAGCAGCGTAGGGGCAGGGACAATGTATGGCTACACCTTC. The V and J genes are TRBV9 and TRBJ1-2; the D gene is possibly TRBD1 (6 bases). The CDR3 has 15 residues. Per the germline V gene, CDR1 is SGDLS and CDR2 is YYNGEE. With 0 bases removed from V and 5 bases from J, the gap between germline ends came to 14 bases.

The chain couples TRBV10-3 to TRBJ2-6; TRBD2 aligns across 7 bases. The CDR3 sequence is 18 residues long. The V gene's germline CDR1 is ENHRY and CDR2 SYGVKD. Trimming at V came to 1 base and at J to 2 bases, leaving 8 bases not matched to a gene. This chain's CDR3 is CAISEFAPREAGANVLTF. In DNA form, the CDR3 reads TGTGCCATCAGTGAGTTCGCCCCTCGGGAGGCTGGGGCCAACGTCCTGACTTTC.

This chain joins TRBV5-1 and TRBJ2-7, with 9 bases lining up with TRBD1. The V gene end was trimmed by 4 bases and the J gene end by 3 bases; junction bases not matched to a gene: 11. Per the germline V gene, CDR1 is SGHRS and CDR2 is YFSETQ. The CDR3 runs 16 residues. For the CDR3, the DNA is TGCGCCAGCAGCAACCGGGACAGGGATCAAGACTACGAGCAGTACTTC. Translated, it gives CASSNRDRDQDYEQYF.

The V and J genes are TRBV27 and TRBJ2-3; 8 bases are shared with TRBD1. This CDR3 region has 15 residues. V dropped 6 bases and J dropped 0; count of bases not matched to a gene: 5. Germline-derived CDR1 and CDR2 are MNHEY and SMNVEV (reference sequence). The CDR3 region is CASSTDRASTDTQYF. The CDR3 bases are TGTGCCAGCAGCACGGACAGGGCTAGCACAGATACGCAGTATTTT.

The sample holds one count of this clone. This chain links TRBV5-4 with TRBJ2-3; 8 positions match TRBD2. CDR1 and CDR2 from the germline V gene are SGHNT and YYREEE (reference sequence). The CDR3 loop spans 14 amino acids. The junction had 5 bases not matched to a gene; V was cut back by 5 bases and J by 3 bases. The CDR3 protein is CASRSGGATDTQYF. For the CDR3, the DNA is TGTGCCAGCAGGTCCGGGGGGGCGACAGATACGCAGTATTTT.

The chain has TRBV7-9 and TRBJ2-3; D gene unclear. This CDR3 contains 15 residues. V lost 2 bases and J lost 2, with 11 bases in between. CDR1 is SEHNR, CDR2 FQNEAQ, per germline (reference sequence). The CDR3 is CASSLSKRNTDTQYF. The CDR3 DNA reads TGTGCCAGCAGCTTATCGAAGCGAAACACAGATACGCAGTATTTT. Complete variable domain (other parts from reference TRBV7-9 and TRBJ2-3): DTGVSQNPRHKITKRGQNVTFRCDPISEHNRLYWYRQTLGQGPEFLTYFQNEAQLEKSRLLSDRFSAERPKGSFSTLEIQRTEQGDSAMYLCASSLSKRNTDTQYFGPGTRLTVL.

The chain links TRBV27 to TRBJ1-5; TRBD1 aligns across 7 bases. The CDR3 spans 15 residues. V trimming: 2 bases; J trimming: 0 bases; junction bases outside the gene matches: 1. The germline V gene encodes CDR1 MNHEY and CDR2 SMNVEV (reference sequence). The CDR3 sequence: CASSLQGGSNQPQHF. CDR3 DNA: TGTGCCAGCAGTTTACAGGGGGGTAGCAATCAGCCCCAGCATTTT.

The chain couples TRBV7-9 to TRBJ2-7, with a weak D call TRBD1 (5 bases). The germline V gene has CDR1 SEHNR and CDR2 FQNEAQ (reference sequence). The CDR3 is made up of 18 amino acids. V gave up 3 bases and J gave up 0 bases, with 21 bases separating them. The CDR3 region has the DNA TGTGCCAGCAGCTTGTCTAAGGGGTATATGGCTCCCTCCTACGAGCAGTACTTC. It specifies CASSLSKGYMAPSYEQYF.

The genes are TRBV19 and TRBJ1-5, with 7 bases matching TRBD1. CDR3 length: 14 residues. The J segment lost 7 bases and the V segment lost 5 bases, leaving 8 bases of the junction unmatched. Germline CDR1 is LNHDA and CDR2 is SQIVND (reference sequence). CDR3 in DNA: TGTGCCAGTAGTTTGACAGGGTCCAACCAGCCCCAGCATTTT. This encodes CASSLTGSNQPQHF. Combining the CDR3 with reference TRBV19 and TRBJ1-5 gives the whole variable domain DGGITQSPKYLFRKEGQNVTLSCEQNLNHDAMYWYRQDPGQGLRLIYYSQIVNDFQKGDIAEGYSVSREKKESFPLTVTSAQKNPTAFYLCASSLTGSNQPQHFGDGTRLSIL.

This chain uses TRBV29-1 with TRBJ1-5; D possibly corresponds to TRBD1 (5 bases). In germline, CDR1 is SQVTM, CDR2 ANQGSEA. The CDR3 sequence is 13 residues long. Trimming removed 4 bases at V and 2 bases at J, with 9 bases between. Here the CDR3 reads CSVGRDGNQPQHF. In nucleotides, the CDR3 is TGCAGCGTTGGCAGGGATGGCAATCAGCCCCAGCATTTT.

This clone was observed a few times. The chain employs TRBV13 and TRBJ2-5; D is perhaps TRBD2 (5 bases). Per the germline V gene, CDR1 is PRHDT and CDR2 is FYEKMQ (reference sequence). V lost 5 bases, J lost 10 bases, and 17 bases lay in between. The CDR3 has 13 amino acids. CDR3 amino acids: CASSEGQWDDQYF. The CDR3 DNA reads TGTGCCAGCAGCGAGGGCCAGTGGGATGACCAGTACTTC.